One and the same sample provided the 12 T cell receptor beta chains below, sequenced in a study of cytomegalovirus exposure and HLA in healthy donors. With 60 Vbeta and 13 Jbeta primers, the PCR was carried out. The method was immunoSEQ multiplex PCR; TCRdb's version includes in-frame clones alone and lacks a portion of them. The repertoire holds 150,000 to 160,000 clones, with 82% as singletons. Sequenced input: PBMCs. These receptors were collected from a woman in her 50s in good health and CMV-seropositive.

The chain couples TRBV10-3 to TRBJ2-7, with 7 positions matching TRBD1. CDR1 and CDR2 (germline): ENHRY, SYGVKD. The CDR3 runs to 14 residues. Unmatched junction bases numbered 4, after V lost 4 bases and J lost 1 base. The CDR3 region is CAISGPTGSYEQYF. The CDR3 region has the DNA TGTGCCATCAGTGGACCGACAGGGTCCTACGAGCAGTACTTC.

The chain is built from TRBV10-3 and TRBJ2-5; 13 bases are shared with TRBD2. This CDR3 is built from 16 residues. With V trimmed by 1 base and J by 8 bases, 7 bases remained unmatched. Per germline, CDR1 ENHRY and CDR2 SYGVKD. CDR3 sequence (DNA): TGTGCCATCAGTGAGTTCGGGACTAGCGGGGCTACTACCCAGTACTTC. It codes for CAISEFGTSGATTQYF.

The J gene is TRBJ2-7, the V gene TRBV27, with 10 bases lining up with TRBD1. With V trimmed by 6 bases and J by 5 bases, 10 bases remained unmatched. Germline-derived CDR1 and CDR2 are MNHEY and SMNVEV (reference sequence). CDR3 length equals 15 residues. The CDR3 reads CASSPPRDRGHEQYF. DNA for the CDR3: TGTGCCAGCAGCCCGCCAAGGGACAGGGGCCACGAGCAGTACTTC.

This clone was counted a few times. The CDR3 reads CASSLLGGVDEQFF. In DNA, the CDR3 is TGTGCCAGCAGCTTACTAGGGGGGGTCGATGAGCAGTTCTTC. The chain couples TRBV7-9 to TRBJ2-1; possibly TRBD2 for D (7 bases). Trimming left V 2 bases short and J 8 bases short, with 13 bases between. Looked up from germline, CDR1 is SEHNR and CDR2 is FQNEAQ (reference sequence). The CDR3 covers 14 residues.

Worth noting for this clone: The identical CDR3 is also encoded by other nucleotide sequences in the sample. For the CDR3, the DNA is TGCGCCAGCAGCTTGGGAGGGACAGGAAGCTCCTACGAGCAGTACTTC. This translates into CASSLGGTGSSYEQYF. This rearrangement joins TRBV5-1 to TRBJ2-7; 8 bases line up with TRBD1. V was clipped by 0 bases and J by 0 bases; unmatched bases: 5. The CDR3 spans 16 residues. The germline V gene encodes CDR1 SGHRS and CDR2 YFSETQ. Full variable domain (remainder filled in from reference TRBV5-1 and TRBJ2-7): KAGVTQTPRYLIKTRGQQVTLSCSPISGHRSVSWYQQTPGQGLQFLFEYFSETQRNKGNFPGRFSGRQFSNSRSEMNVSTLELGDSALYLCASSLGGTGSSYEQYFGPGTRLTVT.

This chain joins TRBV7-9 and TRBJ2-7; D not resolved. In germline, CDR1 is SEHNR, CDR2 FQNEAQ (reference sequence). The CDR3 is 13 residues long. V shed 6 bases and J shed 7 bases, with 16 bases lying between them. The DNA for the CDR3 is TGTGCCAGCAGATCAAGCCCCCAAACGGAGCAGTACTTC. This translates into CASRSSPQTEQYF.

This sequence joins TRBV7-2 and TRBJ2-2; 10 bases line up with TRBD2. The ends lost 5 bases at V and 6 bases at J; junction bases unmatched: 3. The CDR3 has 14 amino acids. Germline-derived CDR1 and CDR2 are SGHTA and FQGNSA. CDR3 amino acids: CASSPSGGSGELFF. CDR3 bases: TGTGCCAGCAGCCCTAGCGGGGGCTCCGGGGAGCTGTTTTTT.

This chain joins TRBV10-3 and TRBJ1-5, with D perhaps TRBD1 (5 bases). Trimming took off 3 bases at V and 5 bases at J, with 11 bases between the two ends. The CDR3 runs 14 residues. Per germline, CDR1 ENHRY and CDR2 SYGVKD. The chain's CDR3 is CAISDPDRHQPQHF. As DNA, the CDR3 is TGTGCCATCAGTGATCCCGACAGACATCAGCCCCAGCATTTT.

In regard to this clone: At one end the junction does not follow the germline gene, possibly because of a read error. V is TRBV7-9 and J is TRBJ1-1, with a possible D match to TRBD1 (5 bases). The CDR3 runs 16 residues. Per germline, CDR1 SEHNR and CDR2 FQNEAQ (reference sequence). The CDR3 loop reads CASSFMRGLMNTEAFF. In DNA form, the CDR3 reads TGTGCTAGCAGCTTCATGCGGGGCCTCATGAACACTGAAGCTTTCTTT.

The chain uses TRBV19 and TRBJ1-6; D might be TRBD1 (6 bases). Trimming took 8 bases from V and 7 from J, leaving 15 bases between them. CDR1 and CDR2 (germline): LNHDA, SQIVND (reference sequence). This CDR3 comprises 14 residues. The CDR3: CASSTTGLNSPLHF. The CDR3, as DNA: TGTGCCAGTTCCACTACAGGGCTCAATTCACCCCTCCACTTT.

A few counts support this clone. The chain carries TRBV13 and TRBJ1-6; no clear D gene. Germline V lookup: CDR1 PRHDT, CDR2 FYEKMQ (reference sequence). CDR3 length: 16 amino acids. The V end lost 8 bases, the J end lost 0 bases, and 14 bases lay between the germline ends. Written as DNA, the CDR3 is TGTGCCAGCCGTCGTTTGGGGAGCTCCTATAATTCACCCCTCCACTTT. Translation: CASRRLGSSYNSPLHF.

The chain carries TRBV21-1 and TRBJ2-5; the DNA was not used to check the table's D call, TRBD1. TRBV21-1 has pseudogene status. The CDR3 has 18 amino acids. The CDR3 loop reads CASSKGRDRGLSLETQYF. In DNA, the CDR3 is TGTGCCAGCAGCAAAGGACGGGACAGGGGGCTATCGCTTGAGACCCAGTACTTC.